This T cell receptor beta chain was recovered during a study of prognosis after radiotherapy for stage I lung cancer. Germline V CDR1 and CDR2: PRHDT, FYEKMQ (reference sequence). CDR3 length: 16 residues. This clonotype was counted at least ten times. The junction departs from germline at one end; a sequencing error may be responsible. Genomic DNA provided the template from which TCR beta CDR3 was amplified by two-round multiplex PCR. First-round PCR used primers specific to each TRBV and TRBJ gene. Via MiXCR, TCRdb re-called the multiplex PCR reads, giving one row per CDR3 protein. The repertoire holds around 51,000 distinct CDR3 sequences, with 30% to 40% as singletons.

The J gene is TRBJ2-1, the V gene TRBV13, with 10 bases identical to TRBD2. Sequences were derived from PBMCs, sampled before or after stereotactic body radiation therapy (not recorded which). The receptor comes from a donor over 45 with non-small cell lung cancer. The CDR3 here is CASSSPPEREGRNYPF. CDR3 DNA sequence: TGTGCCAGCAGCTCGCCCCCTGAGCGGGAGGGCCGAAATTACCCCTTC.